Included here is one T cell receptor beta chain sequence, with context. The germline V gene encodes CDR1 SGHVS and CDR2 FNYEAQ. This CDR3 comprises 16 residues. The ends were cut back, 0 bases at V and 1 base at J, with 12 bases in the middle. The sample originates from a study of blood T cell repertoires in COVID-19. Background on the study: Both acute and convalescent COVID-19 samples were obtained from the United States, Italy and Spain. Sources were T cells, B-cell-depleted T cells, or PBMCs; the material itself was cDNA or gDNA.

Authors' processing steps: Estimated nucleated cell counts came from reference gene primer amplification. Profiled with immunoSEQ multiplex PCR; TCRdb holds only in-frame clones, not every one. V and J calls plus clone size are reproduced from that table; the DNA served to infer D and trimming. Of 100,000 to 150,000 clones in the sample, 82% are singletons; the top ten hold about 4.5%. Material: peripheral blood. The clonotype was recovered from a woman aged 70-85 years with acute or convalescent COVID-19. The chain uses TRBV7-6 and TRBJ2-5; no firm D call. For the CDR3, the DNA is TGTGCCAGCAGCTTAGCTCTTTCTGTGTCCCAAGAGACCCAGTACTTC. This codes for CASSLALSVSQETQYF.